This T cell receptor (beta chain) stems from a study of T cell repertoires in cytomegalovirus infection (dated 2019 in TCRdb). Study-wide context: The peptide stimulations were aimed at well-studied HLA-B-restricted epitopes as well as recently identified HLA-C-restricted CMV epitopes, whose presentation resists viral immunomodulation. Donor HLA type was relevant to the analysis, because carriage of CMV infection together with the matching HLA type was indicated by public TCR beta signatures. Overall study outcomes, separate from this receptor: Carriers of CMV infection plus the relevant HLA type were discriminated by the cumulative frequency of public TCR beta family members in the study cohort and in an independent roughly 350-donor cohort. The ex vivo response was dominated by HLA-C-restricted CMV-specific TCR beta clonotypes, which also provided the single most frequent clonotype in two of eight donors.

Instrument used: Illumina HiSeq 1500. TCRdb's own reprocessing of the public reads used fastp at Q25 and MiXCR and kept productive beta chains. Identical CDR3 protein sequences are pooled into one entry, listed with their most common genes and DNA. The sample table shows 550,000 to 850,000 distinct CDR3 sequences, and around 32% are seen once. The ten top clones hold 15% to 20% of the sample. A remark on this clonotype: The target of this receptor is not known. No much larger clone exists at a distance of one base, and base qualities are not known.

Trimming takes 7 bases off V and 7 bases off J; junction bases not matched to a gene: 8. The germline V gene sets CDR1 to MDHEN and CDR2 to SYDVKM. Reading from cysteine to phenylalanine, the CDR3 counts 14 amino acids. The sequence is cut down to CDR3 DNA, 42 bases in frame from base 1. The sample's treatment or condition label, decoded: in vitro stimulation with specific CMV peptide epitopes to enrich CMV-specific T cells. This sequence originates from a human donor in good health (CMV status not recorded). Some clones in this sample may be carry-over from other donors' samples. The source material was cultured PBMCs, sampled from culture after CMV antigen stimulation. The rearrangement combines TRBV28 with TRBJ2-1; TRBD2 lines up with 9 middle nucleotides. The sequence in DNA is TGTGCCAGCAAGGTCGCGGGGGGGCAAAATGAGCAGTTCTTC. It codes for CASKVAGGQNEQFF.